There are a few counts of the clone carrying this TCR beta chain. The antigen remains unidentified. These data are taken from a study of CD8 T cells in ankylosing spondylitis. Quantitative 5'-RACE with molecular barcodes produced the TCR beta libraries. Using its own MiXCR run on the 5' RACE reads, TCRdb lists one record per CDR3 protein. The sample lists under 850,000 distinct CDR3 sequences, around 20% occurring once. Losses at the gene ends were 3 bases for V and 2 bases for J; bases not matched to a gene: 4. The CDR3 is 15 amino acids. CDR1 and CDR2 (germline): MNHEY, SMNVEV (reference sequence). General observations from the study: Apparently characteristic of ankylosing spondylitis blood was a TCR beta motif (roughly eight highly homologous variants). Some motif variants had been reported before (in reactive arthritis synovial fluid and blood).

This clonotype was obtained from a male donor with ankylosing spondylitis. The chain is built from TRBV27 and TRBJ2-7; TRBD1 agrees at 10 bases. The material sequenced was blood, either unsorted or a sorted T cell fraction (not recorded which). Here the CDR3 DNA reads TGTGCCAGCAGTTTTAGAGGGACAGGGGCCTACGAGCAGTACTTC. Its protein is CASSFRGTGAYEQYF.